The 20 T cell receptor beta chains reported below all come from one sample, sequenced in a study of a mutant IDH1 vaccine in newly diagnosed glioma. The method was immunoSEQ multiplex PCR; TCRdb's version includes in-frame clones alone and lacks a portion of them. The sample comprises tens of thousands of clones, about 73% of which are singletons, and over 4% rests with the top ten. These receptors have no identified antigens. Noted time point: week 35, safety follow-up. The study gave 300 ug of mutant IDH1 20-mer peptide per vaccine dose, with topical imiquimod. The sequenced sample was PBMCs, obtained from a glioma patient whose treatment included an IDH1 peptide vaccine. These receptors were obtained from a man between 45 and 60 years old with glioma.

The rearrangement uses TRBV19 and TRBJ2-1; D is unresolved. This CDR3 region has 13 residues. The V end was cut by 10 bases, the J end by 1 base, with 11 bases between. Germline CDR1 and CDR2: LNHDA and SQIVND (reference sequence). The DNA for the CDR3 is TGTGCCACCGCAGTACGGTCCTACAATGAGCAGTTCTTC. It specifies CATAVRSYNEQFF. Drawing the rest from reference TRBV19 and TRBJ2-1, the complete variable domain is DGGITQSPKYLFRKEGQNVTLSCEQNLNHDAMYWYRQDPGQGLRLIYYSQIVNDFQKGDIAEGYSVSREKKESFPLTVTSAQKNPTAFYLCATAVRSYNEQFFGPGTRLTVL.

The chain recombines TRBV5-1 with TRBJ2-7; perhaps D is TRBD1 or TRBD2 (5 bases each). The germline V gene encodes CDR1 SGHRS and CDR2 YFSETQ. The CDR3 runs 14 residues. The V end was cut by 4 bases, the J end by 9 bases, with 20 bases between. For the CDR3, the DNA is TGCGCCAGCAGCACGGGGACGGCGGTAGGTGGGCAGTACTTC. It translates to CASSTGTAVGGQYF.

The chain has TRBV9 and TRBJ1-5; 10 nucleotides align to TRBD1. Germline V lookup: CDR1 SGDLS, CDR2 YYNGEE. This CDR3 is built from 15 residues. The ends lost 0 bases at V and 7 bases at J; junction bases unmatched: 4. DNA for the CDR3: TGTGCCAGCAGCGTAGGGGGGACAGGGGAACAGCCCCAGCATTTT. This codes for CASSVGGTGEQPQHF.

This chain uses TRBV7-3 with TRBJ1-1; D is unresolved. The CDR3 length is 14 residues. CDR1 is SGHTA and CDR2 is FQGTGA in the germline V gene. V dropped 2 bases and J dropped 4 bases, with 11 bases sitting between them. Written as DNA, the CDR3 is TGTGCCAGCAGCTTAGTCCCGGGGAGCACTGAAGCTTTCTTT. This sequence encodes CASSLVPGSTEAFF.

This clone was detected once. The genes are TRBV2 and TRBJ2-5, with 7 bases identical to TRBD2. CDR3 size: 15 residues. V lost 4 bases and J lost 3; bases outside the gene matches: 8. Germline CDR1 SNHLY, CDR2 FYNNEI. CDR3 sequence reads: CASSGGGGREETQYF. DNA of the CDR3: TGTGCCAGCAGTGGCGGCGGGGGTCGAGAAGAGACCCAGTACTTC.

The chain couples TRBV5-6 to TRBJ2-1; the match to TRBD1 covers 7 bases. Germline V gene sequence: CDR1 SGHDT, CDR2 YYEEEE. Germline trimming cut 2 bases from V and 0 bases from J; bases unmatched to any gene: 5. The CDR3 sequence is 16 residues long. For the CDR3, the DNA is TGTGCCAGCAGCTTTCCTACAGGGGTCTCCTACAATGAGCAGTTCTTC. Protein: CASSFPTGVSYNEQFF.

The rearrangement joins TRBV5-4 to TRBJ2-2, with D perhaps matching TRBD2 (6 bases). V was pared by 6 bases and J by 5 bases, with 14 bases between. CDR3 length: 14 amino acids. Germline assignment: CDR1 SGHNT and CDR2 YYREEE (reference sequence). The chain's CDR3 is CASNTAGRTGELFF. DNA for the CDR3: TGTGCCAGCAATACGGCAGGGAGGACCGGGGAGCTGTTTTTT.

The chain joins TRBV11-2 to TRBJ2-7; D uncertain. Germline loops: CDR1 SGHAT, CDR2 FQNNGV. The CDR3 is 15 residues long. V was shortened by 1 base and J by 2 bases, with 12 bases between the two germline ends. The CDR3 region is CASSLGQMVTYEQYF. The CDR3 DNA reads TGTGCCAGCAGCTTAGGGCAGATGGTTACCTACGAGCAGTACTTC.

DNA of the CDR3: TGTGCCAGCAGCTTAGTTCAGGGGGCGGCCGGGGAGCTGTTTTTT. As protein: CASSLVQGAAGELFF. The chain has TRBV7-2 and TRBJ2-2, with 8 bases matching TRBD1. The trim removed 1 base at V and 6 bases at J, leaving 4 bases unmatched. CDR1 and CDR2 from the germline V gene are SGHTA and FQGNSA. The CDR3 has 15 amino acids.

This rearrangement joins TRBV7-2 to TRBJ2-7; no firm D call. The CDR3 extends over 14 amino acids. V dropped 1 base and J dropped 0 bases, with 7 bases sitting between them. Germline V CDR1 and CDR2: SGHTA, FQGNSA. CDR3 DNA sequence: TGTGCCAGCAGCTTAGAGCCAGTCTCCTACGAGCAGTACTTC. It is translated as CASSLEPVSYEQYF. The whole variable domain, remainder taken from reference TRBV7-2 and TRBJ2-7, is GAGVSQSPSNKVTEKGKDVELRCDPISGHTALYWYRQSLGQGLEFLIYFQGNSAPDKSGLPSDRFSAERTGGSVSTLTIQRTQQEDSAVYLCASSLEPVSYEQYFGPGTRLTVT.

This chain links TRBV10-2 with TRBJ2-7; D ambiguous. The CDR3 covers 13 residues. Germline V CDR1 and CDR2: WSHSY, SAAADI. V was clipped by 7 bases and J by 6 bases, with 16 bases between them. The CDR3 DNA is TGCGCCAGCAACGAGAATTCTCAATCCGAGCAGTACTTC. It specifies CASNENSQSEQYF.

This clone was seen only once. V is TRBV7-9 and J is TRBJ1-1; unclear D gene. Germline CDR1 SEHNR, CDR2 FQNEAQ (reference sequence). The CDR3 loop spans 14 amino acids. V lost 5 bases and J 5 bases, leaving 15 bases between the germline ends. Here the CDR3 DNA reads TGTGCCAGCAGCGGAGCGGGCATGGTTACTGAAGCTTTCTTT. This encodes CASSGAGMVTEAFF.

This clone was observed many times. V gene TRBV30 combines with J gene TRBJ1-4; no definite D call. From germline, CDR1 is GTSNPN and CDR2 SVGIG (reference sequence). With 3 bases removed from V and 8 bases from J, the gap between germline ends came to 13 bases. The length of the CDR3 is 13 residues. The CDR3 loop reads CAWRKTLEEKLFF. CDR3 DNA: TGTGCCTGGAGAAAAACGCTGGAGGAAAAACTGTTTTTT.

The chain carries TRBV7-2 and TRBJ2-2; 10 bases fit TRBD2. The V gene's germline CDR1 is SGHTA and CDR2 FQGNSA. Losses at the gene ends were 5 bases for V and 4 bases for J; bases not matched to a gene: 7. The CDR3 loop spans 16 amino acids. The CDR3 region is CASSQAGGRGTGELFF. As DNA, the CDR3 is TGTGCCAGCAGCCAAGCGGGGGGGCGAGGCACCGGGGAGCTGTTTTTT. The full variable domain, completed using reference TRBV7-2 and TRBJ2-2, is GAGVSQSPSNKVTEKGKDVELRCDPISGHTALYWYRQSLGQGLEFLIYFQGNSAPDKSGLPSDRFSAERTGGSVSTLTIQRTQQEDSAVYLCASSQAGGRGTGELFFGEGSRLTVL.

At least ten counts were recorded for this clone. The chain combines TRBV4-1 with TRBJ2-7; D not certain. Trimming cost V 1 base and J 3 bases, with 19 bases left between them. Germline V gives CDR1 MGHRA, CDR2 YSYEKL. The CDR3 has 17 residues. Here the CDR3 reads CASSQGFRVPPLYEQYF. Here the CDR3 DNA reads TGCGCCAGCAGCCAAGGATTCCGGGTCCCTCCCCTCTACGAGCAGTACTTC.

This clone has more than one count but fewer than ten. This rearrangement joins TRBV7-8 to TRBJ1-5; D may be TRBD1 (6 bases). This CDR3 spans 14 amino acids. Germline CDR1 SGHVS, CDR2 FQNEAQ. V lost 1 base and J lost 5, with 9 bases in between. The CDR3, as DNA: TGTGCCAGCAGCTTAGAAGGGGGTTATCAGCCCCAGCATTTT. This translates into CASSLEGGYQPQHF. Using reference TRBV7-8 and TRBJ1-5 for the parts outside the CDR3, the full variable domain is GAGVSQSPRYKVAKRGQDVALRCDPISGHVSLFWYQQALGQGPEFLTYFQNEAQLDKSGLPSDRFFAERPEGSVSTLKIQRTQQEDSAVYLCASSLEGGYQPQHFGDGTRLSIL.

This clone was counted between two and nine times. CDR3 in amino acids: CASSLAVLAGVEEQYF. DNA of the CDR3: TGTGCCAGCAGCTTGGCCGTCCTAGCGGGGGTGGAAGAGCAGTACTTC. V is TRBV5-4 and J is TRBJ2-7; 10 bases line up with TRBD2. J lost 7 bases, V lost 0 bases, and 10 bases had no gene match. Germline-derived CDR1 and CDR2 are SGHNT and YYREEE (reference sequence). The CDR3 runs to 16 residues.

The rearrangement uses TRBV5-4 and TRBJ2-7; a possible D gene is TRBD1 (6 bases). In germline, CDR1 is SGHNT, CDR2 YYREEE (reference sequence). Deletions cut 0 bases from V and 3 bases from J, with 16 bases between. The CDR3 covers 16 residues. The CDR3: CASSLAGGYSYYEQYF. DNA of the CDR3: TGTGCCAGCAGCTTGGCTGGGGGCTACTCGTACTACGAGCAGTACTTC.

V usage is TRBV6-5 and J usage is TRBJ1-2; perhaps TRBD1 as D (5 bases). Germline V gives CDR1 MNHEY, CDR2 SVGAGI. Deletions cut 4 bases from V and 10 bases from J, with 19 bases between. This CDR3 comprises 14 residues. The CDR3 reads CASSLGRSGLLYTF. CDR3 in DNA: TGTGCCAGCAGTTTGGGCAGGTCGGGACTTCTCTACACCTTC.

The chain uses TRBV28 and TRBJ1-2, with 7 bases fitting TRBD1. V dropped 5 bases and J dropped 2; count of bases not matched to a gene: 5. This CDR3 region has 14 residues. Germline CDR1 MDHEN, CDR2 SYDVKM. The CDR3 sequence is CASSEGQLNYGYTF. DNA for the CDR3: TGTGCCAGCAGTGAGGGACAGCTAAACTATGGCTACACCTTC.